This T cell receptor beta chain originates from a study of T cells in women clearing cervical HPV infection. Germline V gene lookup returns CDR1 DFQATT and CDR2 SNEGSKA (reference sequence). After removal of 6 bases from V and 0 bases from J, the junction contained 1 base not matched to a gene. The CDR3 totals 13 residues. Assay used: immunoSEQ multiplex PCR; TCRdb lists only in-frame clones, some missing. The sample has tens of thousands of clones. As for this clone: The read falls 3 residues short of the CDR3 end, and the missing part is taken from the germline J gene.

Sequenced material: blood buffy coat. The receptor's source is a woman aged 18-70 years with a cervical HPV16 infection that either progressed to CIN3+ or cleared (not recorded which). The chain recombines TRBV20-1 with TRBJ2-7, with 11 positions matching TRBD2. CDR3 amino acids: CSATSGSSYEQYF. The DNA read from the CDR3 is TGCAGTGCCACTAGCGGGAGCTCCTACGAG.